Each of the 24 T cell receptor beta chains below was sequenced from the same sample in a study of CD8+CD57+ T cells in acquired aplastic anemia. Genomic DNA was employed as the template in profiling TCR beta VDJ and CDR3. From the reads, TCRdb called clonotypes with MiXCR, one entry per CDR3 protein. Of about 290,000 distinct CDR3 sequences in the sample, approximately 60% were seen once. It was patients with CD8+CD57+ cell expansion by flow cytometry who were chosen for sequencing. Specimen: sorted CD4+, CD8+, or CD8+CD57+ T cells (not recorded which) from PBMCs. The receptors come from a human donor with aplastic anemia.

This clonotype came up a few times. This chain uses TRBV7-3 with TRBJ2-7; no definite D call. CDR1 and CDR2 (germline): SGHTA, FQGTGA. V lost 5 bases and J 4 bases, leaving 12 bases between the germline ends. This CDR3 spans 13 amino acids. DNA of the CDR3: TGTGCCAGCAGCCCGGACGGCCCTTACGAGCAGTACTTC. Its translation is CASSPDGPYEQYF.

This clonotype was counted many times. Possible read error: a much larger clone is one base away. The chain joins TRBV2 to TRBJ1-5, with 9 bases fitting TRBD1. In germline, CDR1 is SNHLY, CDR2 FYNNEI. With 1 base clipped from V and 3 bases from J, the junction kept 4 bases outside the gene matches. This CDR3 contains 16 residues. CDR3: CASSEGGTGNNQPQHF. Here the CDR3 DNA reads TGTGCCAGCAGTGAAGGGGGGACAGGGAACAATCAGCCCCAGCATTTT.

This clonotype appeared once. The chain combines TRBV12-5 with TRBJ1-1; weak D call: TRBD1 (5 bases). Germline CDR1 is LGHNT and CDR2 is FRNRAP. Trimming took 6 bases from V and 4 from J, leaving 21 bases between them. This CDR3 has 16 residues. DNA of the CDR3: TGTGCTAGTGGCCCGGACATTCACCTTGGGAGCACTGAAGCTTTCTTT. Its protein product is CASGPDIHLGSTEAFF.

The chain employs TRBV6-1 and TRBJ1-3; no firm D call. CDR1 MNHNS and CDR2 SASEGT come from the germline V gene. This CDR3 comprises 14 residues. The germline V and J ends were trimmed by 6 bases and 4 bases, with 13 bases remaining between them. CDR3 amino acids: CASRKTPQGNTIYF. In DNA form, the CDR3 reads TGTGCCAGCAGGAAAACCCCACAGGGAAACACCATATATTTT.

This chain connects TRBV7-2 to TRBJ2-1, with D possibly being TRBD2 (6 bases). V was clipped by 2 bases and J by 2 bases, with 19 bases between them. Germline values: CDR1 SGHTA, CDR2 FQGNSA. CDR3 length: 18 amino acids. The CDR3 bases are TGTGCCAGCAGCTTACGTCAGTTCGCGGGAACGACCTACAATGAGCAGTTCTTC. Translating gives CASSLRQFAGTTYNEQFF.

This sequence joins TRBV29-1 and TRBJ2-5, with unresolved D. The germline CDR1 and CDR2 sequences are SQVTM and ANQGSEA. V was cut by 5 bases and J by 1 base, with 8 bases left in between. This CDR3 contains 12 residues. CDR3 amino acids: CSVLPPQETQYF. CDR3 DNA: TGCAGCGTTCTCCCTCCCCAAGAGACCCAGTACTTC.

This clonotype was seen many times. One base away lies a much larger clone, so this may be a sequencing read error. The gene calls are TRBV20-1 and TRBJ2-1; 8 nucleotides line up with TRBD1. J was trimmed by 4 bases and V by 5 bases; bases with no gene match: 7. This CDR3 is 14 amino acids long. From germline, CDR1 is DFQATT and CDR2 SNEGSKA (reference sequence). CDR3 coding DNA: TGCAGTGCTGGCCAGGGGGCGAGATACAATGAGCAGTTCTTC. It yields the protein CSAGQGARYNEQFF.

The CDR3 region has the DNA TGCAGCGTCGGTTCGGCCGCGAGTGGGGGCTACACCTTC. Protein: CSVGSAASGGYTF. The chain uses TRBV29-1 and TRBJ1-2; D gene unclear. CDR3 length: 13 amino acids. In germline, CDR1 is SQVTM, CDR2 ANQGSEA. The V gene lost 6 bases and the J gene lost 8 bases, with 19 bases spanning the gap. The complete variable domain, with remaining parts taken from reference TRBV29-1 and TRBJ1-2, reads SAVISQKPSRDICQRGTSLTIQCQVDSQVTMMFWYRQQPGQSLTLIATANQGSEATYESGFVIDKFPISRPNLTFSTLTVSNMSPEDSSIYLCSVGSAASGGYTFGSGTRLTVV.

The chain couples TRBV20-1 to TRBJ2-1; D is perhaps TRBD2 (6 bases). Trimming shortened V by 4 bases and J by 5 bases, and 15 bases separated the two germline ends. Germline CDR1 and CDR2: DFQATT and SNEGSKA (reference sequence). The CDR3 covers 14 residues. Here the CDR3 reads CSAKGLSGNNEQFF. For the CDR3, the DNA is TGCAGTGCTAAGGGACTCTCAGGGAACAATGAGCAGTTCTTC.

The chain uses TRBV2 and TRBJ2-7; 9 bases agree with TRBD2. From germline, CDR1 is SNHLY and CDR2 FYNNEI. This CDR3 region has 17 residues. V was clipped by 2 bases and J by 0 bases; unmatched bases: 8. The CDR3 DNA is TGTGCCAGCAGTGAATTTCTTGCTAGCGGGACCTCCTACGAGCAGTACTTC. Translating it yields CASSEFLASGTSYEQYF.

V usage is TRBV24-1 and J usage is TRBJ2-3, with 10 nucleotides matching TRBD2. V trimming: 7 bases; J trimming: 5 bases; junction bases outside the gene matches: 5. This CDR3 contains 14 residues. In germline, CDR1 is KGHDR, CDR2 SFDVKD. CDR3 bases: TGTGCCACCAGAGCGGGGGGGCCGGTAGATACGCAGTATTTT. It yields the protein CATRAGGPVDTQYF.

The V gene is TRBV20-1, the J gene TRBJ1-5; maybe TRBD1 (5 bases). Trimming pared 2 bases from V and 1 base from J, leaving 15 bases between. The germline V gene has CDR1 DFQATT and CDR2 SNEGSKA (reference sequence). This CDR3 spans 16 amino acids. The CDR3 nucleotides are TGCAGTGCTAGATCGCAGCAGTCAGGGAGCAATCAGCCCCAGCATTTT. Amino acid sequence: CSARSQQSGSNQPQHF.

The gene calls are TRBV12-3 or TRBV12-4 and TRBJ2-7; 10 nucleotides align to TRBD1. The CDR3 extends over 14 amino acids. J lost 5 bases, V lost 6 bases, and 7 bases had no gene match. CDR3 in amino acids: CASSSRDRGNEQYF. The CDR3 bases are TGTGCCAGCAGCTCCCGGGACAGGGGTAACGAGCAGTACTTC.

This clonotype was picked up many times. This chain joins TRBV7-7 and TRBJ2-5; no clear D. The CDR3 is 13 amino acids. Germline V gene lookup returns CDR1 SSHAT and CDR2 FNYEAQ (reference sequence). The V end was cut by 1 base, the J end by 4 bases, with 7 bases between. CDR3 amino acids: CASSLVDLETQYF. The CDR3 region has the DNA TGTGCCAGCAGCTTAGTGGATTTAGAGACCCAGTACTTC.

Worth noting for this clonotype: Because it lacks the conserved phenylalanine or tryptophan at the end, this CDR3 is likely a read error. This chain links TRBV2 with TRBJ1-1; D is unresolved. CDR3 length equals 11 residues. CDR1 SNHLY and CDR2 FYNNEI come from the germline V gene. The V end lost 8 bases, the J end lost 0 bases, and 4 bases lay between the germline ends. The CDR3 spells CASQVNTEAFL. The DNA of the CDR3 is TGTGCCAGCCAGGTGAACACTGAAGCTTTCCTT.

In this sample, this clonotype turned up many times. The genes are TRBV6-5 and TRBJ1-1; the D is unclear. The V gene's germline CDR1 is MNHEY and CDR2 SVGAGI. The V end was cut by 5 bases, the J end by 4 bases, with 11 bases between. CDR3 length: 13 residues. The CDR3 loop reads CASSRVGGTEAFF. CDR3 nucleotide sequence: TGTGCCAGCAGTCGGGTCGGTGGCACTGAAGCTTTCTTT.

DNA of the CDR3: TGTGCCAGCAGCTTACAGGGACCCTCTGGAAACACCATATATTTT. Protein product: CASSLQGPSGNTIYF. The rearrangement links TRBV7-9 to TRBJ1-3; TRBD1 is a possible D gene (5 bases). Germline V gene sequence: CDR1 SEHNR, CDR2 FQNEAQ (reference sequence). The CDR3 contains 15 residues. V was pared by 2 bases and J by 0 bases, with 8 bases between.

Remarks on this clonotype: Since the CDR3 does not end with the conserved phenylalanine or tryptophan, this likely comes from a read error. The rearrangement joins TRBV7-9 to TRBJ1-1, with no clear D. The CDR3 covers 16 residues. V was clipped by 0 bases and J by 3 bases, with 14 bases between them. Germline CDR1 and CDR2: SEHNR and FQNEAQ (reference sequence). In DNA form, the CDR3 reads TGTGCCAGCAGCTTAGCGGGCAGCCTAGGTTACACTGAAGCTTTCTCT. The encoded protein is CASSLAGSLGYTEAFS.

The genes are TRBV7-3 and TRBJ2-1; D ambiguous. Per germline, CDR1 SGHTA and CDR2 FQGTGA. CDR3 length equals 15 residues. The V and J ends lost 6 bases and 0 bases respectively, with 12 bases between them. CDR3 loop: CASSRTESSYNEQFF. The CDR3, as DNA: TGTGCCAGCAGTCGCACCGAAAGCTCCTACAATGAGCAGTTCTTC.

This chain uses TRBV14 with TRBJ2-5; D may match TRBD1 or TRBD2 (5 bases each). Trimming cost V 3 bases and J 1 base, with 9 bases left between them. The CDR3 runs to 14 residues. CDR1 and CDR2 (germline): SGHDN, FVKESK. The CDR3 spells CASSQGTVQETQYF. CDR3 in DNA: TGTGCCAGCAGCCAGGGGACGGTCCAAGAGACCCAGTACTTC.

The sample holds many counts of this clonotype. One end of the junction does not line up with germline, which may come from a read error. The rearrangement links TRBV5-6 to TRBJ1-4, with D possibly TRBD1 on 6 matching bases. The germline V gene encodes CDR1 SGHDT and CDR2 YYEEEE. The CDR3 consists of 15 residues. As DNA, the CDR3 is TGTGCCAGCAGCCCAACCGGGACAACAAATGAAAAACTGTTTTTT. Translating it yields CASSPTGTTNEKLFF.

This rearrangement joins TRBV2 to TRBJ2-7; no firm D call. Germline V lookup: CDR1 SNHLY, CDR2 FYNNEI. V lost 2 bases to trimming and J lost 0 bases, with 14 bases between them. The CDR3 contains 16 residues. In nucleotides, the CDR3 is TGTGCCAGCAGTGAAATAGAGCAGCTAGGCTCCTACGAGCAGTACTTC. This sequence encodes CASSEIEQLGSYEQYF. The variable domain in full, with the rest retrieved from reference TRBV2 and TRBJ2-7, is EPEVTQTPSHQVTQMGQEVILRCVPISNHLYFYWYRQILGQKVEFLVSFYNNEISEKSEIFDDQFSVERPDGSNFTLKIRSTKLEDSAMYFCASSEIEQLGSYEQYFGPGTRLTVT.

Many counts were recorded for this clonotype. The chain recombines TRBV7-3 with TRBJ1-2; 8 positions agree with TRBD1. From germline, CDR1 is SGHTA and CDR2 FQGTGA. V was pared by 5 bases and J by 5 bases, with 1 base of the junction left unmatched. This CDR3 spans 12 amino acids. CDR3 DNA sequence: TGTGCCAGCAGCGGACAGGGTTATGGCTACACCTTC. Translated: CASSGQGYGYTF.

This chain links TRBV7-8 with TRBJ1-2, with a weak D call TRBD1 (5 bases). CDR1 and CDR2 from the germline V gene are SGHVS and FQNEAQ. The CDR3 runs to 13 residues. Trimming shortened V by 5 bases and J by 7 bases, and 14 bases separated the two germline ends. The CDR3 nucleotides read TGTGCCAGCAGCATCTCAGGGTCAAGTGGCTACACCTTC. Its protein is CASSISGSSGYTF.